These 28 T cell receptor beta chains were all obtained from the same sample, sequenced in a study of vaccination and CD4 T cells after COVID-19. The Oncomine TCR Beta short-read assay generated sequence data from the DNA of cultured CD4+ T cells. TCRdb reprocessed the PCR reads via MiXCR and lists one record per CDR3 protein. Among 5,000 or so distinct CDR3 sequences listed, 50% to 70% were seen once. Their antigen targets remain unknown. Treatment here: roughly 10-day PBMC culture with coronavirus spike peptide pools or control peptides (ViraFEST assay). Samples of CD4+ T cells were obtained from the unexposed donor before the COVID-19 pandemic (2011-2018). The sequenced sample consisted of CD4+ T cells from blood, cultured in vitro. The receptors were sampled from a human donor in good health.

The V gene is TRBV10-3, the J gene TRBJ1-5; D not resolved. V dropped 8 bases and J dropped 11 bases, with 22 bases sitting between them. The germline gives CDR1 ENHRY, CDR2 SYGVKD. This CDR3 is built from 14 residues. The CDR3 sequence is CAIRSSGAQSAQHF. The CDR3 nucleotides read TGTGCCATCCGCTCCTCAGGAGCCCAATCGGCCCAGCATTTT.

This clonotype was detected only a few times. The rearrangement links TRBV24-1 to TRBJ1-2; 8 nucleotides match TRBD1. Germline values: CDR1 KGHDR, CDR2 SFDVKD. CDR3 length equals 14 residues. V was pared by 4 bases and J by 7 bases, with 7 bases of the junction left unmatched. This chain's CDR3 is CATSESRGPGGYTF. The CDR3 DNA sequence: TGTGCCACCAGTGAATCCAGGGGGCCGGGTGGCTACACCTTC.

This rearrangement joins TRBV5-1 to TRBJ1-1; 8 bases line up with TRBD1. After removal of 4 bases from V and 7 bases from J, the junction contained 3 bases not matched to a gene. The CDR3 has 12 residues. Germline CDR1 is SGHRS and CDR2 is YFSETQ. CDR3 protein: CASSLGTGEAFF. The CDR3, as DNA: TGCGCCAGCAGCCTAGGGACAGGTGAAGCTTTCTTT.

The gene calls are TRBV19 and TRBJ2-2, with D uncertain. The CDR3 consists of 15 residues. Germline CDR1 and CDR2: LNHDA and SQIVND (reference sequence). The V and J ends lost 5 bases and 0 bases respectively, with 10 bases between them. Here the CDR3 DNA reads TGTGCCAGTAGTCCCTTGGGTACGAACACCGGGGAGCTGTTTTTT. Its protein is CASSPLGTNTGELFF.

This sequence joins TRBV20-1 and TRBJ1-5, with D perhaps matching TRBD1 (5 bases). V lost 6 bases to trimming and J lost 3 bases, with 18 bases between them. The CDR3 sequence is 15 residues long. Germline V CDR1 and CDR2: DFQATT, SNEGSKA (reference sequence). In DNA form, the CDR3 reads TGCAGTGCCACCGGGAGTCGAGGGGACAATCAGCCCCAGCATTTT. It encodes CSATGSRGDNQPQHF.

This sequence joins TRBV30 and TRBJ2-7; no reliable D call. The germline V gene encodes CDR1 GTSNPN and CDR2 SVGIG (reference sequence). The CDR3 contains 15 residues. Trimming removed 0 bases at V and 0 bases at J, with 12 bases between. The CDR3 protein is CAWSVRGPSSYEQYF. CDR3 nucleotide sequence: TGTGCCTGGAGTGTACGAGGTCCGAGCTCCTACGAGCAGTACTTC.

The J gene is TRBJ2-7, the V gene TRBV6-1; D gene uncertain. Germline V lookup: CDR1 MNHNS, CDR2 SASEGT. The CDR3 loop spans 16 amino acids. Deletions cut 1 base from V and 0 bases from J, with 13 bases between. DNA of the CDR3: TGTGCCAGCAGTGAAGATCGGGTTCCCAGCTCCTACGAGCAGTACTTC. Translating gives CASSEDRVPSSYEQYF.

The chain is built from TRBV10-1 and TRBJ2-3; TRBD1 is a possible D gene (5 bases). This CDR3 is 13 amino acids long. Germline lookup yields CDR1 WNHNN and CDR2 SYGVQD (reference sequence). Trimming stripped 0 bases from V and 15 bases from J, with 16 bases between. CDR3 region: CASSESTAFASYF. The CDR3 nucleotides read TGCGCCAGCAGTGAGTCGACAGCATTTGCCAGCTATTTT.

The rearrangement joins TRBV27 to TRBJ2-5; 11 bases are shared with TRBD2. Losses at the gene ends were 5 bases for V and 3 bases for J; bases not matched to a gene: 5. CDR1 and CDR2 from the germline V gene are MNHEY and SMNVEV (reference sequence). CDR3 length: 15 residues. The CDR3 protein is CASSIGTSGKETQYF. CDR3 DNA sequence: TGTGCCAGCAGTATAGGGACTAGCGGAAAAGAGACCCAGTACTTC.

This clonotype came up once. The gene calls are TRBV25-1 and TRBJ2-3; maybe TRBD2 (6 bases). The CDR3 loop spans 16 amino acids. V was trimmed by 0 bases and J by 0 bases, leaving 10 bases between them. The V gene's germline CDR1 is MGHDK and CDR2 SYGVNS. Written as DNA, the CDR3 is TGTGCCAGCAGTGAATATAGTGGGGGGAGCACAGATACGCAGTATTTT. This gives the protein CASSEYSGGSTDTQYF.

This chain joins TRBV10-3 and TRBJ1-1, with a tentative D call TRBD1 (5 bases). CDR1 ENHRY and CDR2 SYGVKD come from the germline V gene. The CDR3 runs to 14 residues. V lost 6 bases and J lost 0, with 11 bases in between. CDR3 amino acids: CAIREGRVNTEAFF. The CDR3 coding sequence is TGTGCCATCAGGGAGGGGCGCGTGAACACTGAAGCTTTCTTT.

This clonotype was seen a handful of times. J is TRBJ2-5 and V is TRBV7-2; D is possibly TRBD2 (5 bases). The CDR3 length is 14 residues. Per the germline V gene, CDR1 is SGHTA and CDR2 is FQGNSA. The V and J ends lost 3 bases and 5 bases respectively, with 13 bases between them. The CDR3 is CASSFRLASETQYF. CDR3 nucleotide sequence: TGTGCCAGCAGCTTTCGGCTAGCATCGGAGACCCAGTACTTC.

The chain employs TRBV2 and TRBJ2-7; no reliable D call. The germline V gene encodes CDR1 SNHLY and CDR2 FYNNEI. The CDR3 consists of 15 residues. Trimming shortened V by 3 bases and J by 6 bases, and 18 bases separated the two germline ends. Here the CDR3 DNA reads TGTGCCAGCAGTGATTCGGTGCTCGGAGCTTCCGAGCAGTACTTC. It codes for CASSDSVLGASEQYF.

This clonotype was seen a handful of times. This chain uses TRBV20-1 with TRBJ1-4; the D is unclear. From germline, CDR1 is DFQATT and CDR2 SNEGSKA (reference sequence). The V and J ends lost 5 bases and 3 bases respectively, with 10 bases between them. CDR3 length: 13 amino acids. CDR3: CSAPTVPNEKLFF. CDR3 in DNA: TGCAGTGCTCCGACGGTCCCTAATGAAAAACTGTTTTTT.

The table lists this clonotype with a few counts. The chain joins TRBV4-1 to TRBJ1-2, with TRBD1 matching over 9 bases. The CDR3 loop spans 16 amino acids. Germline V CDR1 and CDR2: MGHRA, YSYEKL. The trim removed 4 bases at V and 8 bases at J, leaving 14 bases unmatched. The CDR3 reads CASSRSHTQGAWGYTF. Written as DNA, the CDR3 is TGCGCCAGCAGCCGCTCCCATACACAGGGGGCTTGGGGCTACACCTTC.

The chain employs TRBV21-1 and TRBJ1-2; the D call of TRBD1 is as the table states it, not checked on the DNA. TRBV21-1 is classified as a pseudogene. The CDR3 is 12 amino acids. This CDR3 is CASSKTGQGYTF. The CDR3 nucleotides read TGTGCCAGCAGCAAGACAGGCCAGGGCTACACCTTC.

This clonotype came up once. J is TRBJ1-2 and V is TRBV5-4; D not resolved. Germline V gene data show CDR1 as SGHNT and CDR2 as YYREEE (reference sequence). The CDR3 loop spans 14 amino acids. Trimming removed 2 bases at V and 6 bases at J, with 14 bases between. CDR3 residues: CASSLPGREHGYTF. The CDR3 DNA reads as TGTGCCAGCAGCTTACCAGGCCGGGAGCATGGCTACACCTTC.

The rearrangement joins TRBV20-1 to TRBJ2-7, with 7 bases lining up with TRBD2. V lost 4 bases, J lost 4 bases, and 7 bases stayed unmatched. The CDR3 contains 13 residues. Looked up from germline, CDR1 is DFQATT and CDR2 is SNEGSKA (reference sequence). Here the CDR3 DNA reads TGCAGTGCTATTACCCCGGGGGGATACGAGCAGTACTTC. This gives the protein CSAITPGGYEQYF.

The V gene is TRBV7-9, the J gene TRBJ1-3; D uncertain. The germline V and J ends were trimmed by 0 bases and 0 bases, with 6 bases remaining between them. The V gene's germline CDR1 is SEHNR and CDR2 FQNEAQ (reference sequence). This CDR3 contains 15 residues. The CDR3 DNA follows: TGTGCCAGCAGCTTAGCTCTGCACTCTGGAAACACCATATATTTT. Translation gives CASSLALHSGNTIYF.

This chain links TRBV5-5 with TRBJ1-2; possibly TRBD1 for D (5 bases). Trimming stripped 0 bases from V and 8 bases from J, with 11 bases between. The CDR3 length is 13 residues. Per germline, CDR1 SGHKS and CDR2 YYEKEE (reference sequence). The CDR3, as DNA: TGTGCCAGCAGCTTGGTCAGGGCGATGGGCTACACCTTC. Amino acids: CASSLVRAMGYTF.

The genes are TRBV24-1 and TRBJ2-3; D gene ambiguous. The germline V gene encodes CDR1 KGHDR and CDR2 SFDVKD. CDR3 length equals 11 residues. V was shortened by 1 base and J by 5 bases, with 0 bases between the two germline ends. This chain's CDR3 is CATSDLDTQYF. CDR3 DNA: TGTGCCACCAGTGATTTAGATACGCAGTATTTT.

This sequence joins TRBV28 and TRBJ2-2, with D hard to call. The CDR3 loop spans 16 amino acids. The germline V gene has CDR1 MDHEN and CDR2 SYDVKM. V was trimmed by 8 bases and J by 6 bases, leaving 22 bases between them. The CDR3 region is CASYRDAAVGPGELFF. The CDR3 DNA reads as TGTGCCAGCTATAGGGATGCGGCAGTTGGCCCCGGGGAGCTGTTTTTT.

The chain carries TRBV5-6 and TRBJ2-7, with D possibly being TRBD1 (5 bases). With 2 bases removed from V and 2 bases from J, the gap between germline ends came to 17 bases. The germline gives CDR1 SGHDT, CDR2 YYEEEE. The CDR3 totals 16 residues. In DNA, the CDR3 is TGTGCCAGCAGCTTACATCCGGGTCAGACAGCCTACGAGCAGTACTTC. Protein product: CASSLHPGQTAYEQYF.

This sequence joins TRBV27 and TRBJ1-5; tentatively, D is TRBD1 (5 bases). The CDR3 spans 12 residues. Germline values: CDR1 MNHEY, CDR2 SMNVEV (reference sequence). V gave up 3 bases and J gave up 7 bases, with 7 bases separating them. CDR3 coding DNA: TGTGCCAGCAGTTTCCCAGGGCAGCCCCAGCATTTT. This sequence encodes CASSFPGQPQHF.

The chain recombines TRBV6-2 or TRBV6-3 with TRBJ2-2, with 7 nucleotides matching TRBD1. Trimming at V came to 11 bases and at J to 2 bases, leaving 8 bases not matched to a gene. The length of the CDR3 is 14 residues. Germline CDR1 reads MNHEY; CDR2 reads SVGEGT. CDR3 protein: CAGDKGANTGELFF. In DNA, the CDR3 is TGTGCCGGAGACAAGGGGGCTAACACCGGGGAGCTGTTTTTT.

This clonotype was counted between two and nine times. The V call is TRBV20-1, the J call TRBJ1-6; no definite D call. V gave up 1 base and J gave up 6 bases, with 10 bases separating them. This CDR3 is built from 14 residues. CDR1 DFQATT and CDR2 SNEGSKA come from the germline V gene (reference sequence). The CDR3 region has the DNA TGCAGTGCTAGAGTAGTCGGTTTTAATTCACCCCTCCACTTT. Its protein product is CSARVVGFNSPLHF.

In the case of this clonotype: Germline and junction disagree at one end, which may indicate a read error. The chain carries TRBV6-1 and TRBJ1-6; possibly TRBD1 for D (6 bases). Germline CDR1 MNHNS, CDR2 SASEGT. The CDR3 loop spans 14 amino acids. The CDR3 sequence is CGSSVTGNNSPLHF. CDR3 coding DNA: TGTGGCAGCAGCGTCACAGGGAATAATTCACCCCTCCACTTT.

The V gene is TRBV20-1, the J gene TRBJ2-7; tentatively, D is TRBD2 (5 bases). The V and J ends lost 0 bases and 1 base respectively, with 13 bases between them. Germline V CDR1 and CDR2: DFQATT, SNEGSKA (reference sequence). CDR3 length: 15 residues. The CDR3 nucleotides are TGCAGTGCTAGAGATACGGGGTTACCTTCCTACGAGCAGTACTTC. It is translated as CSARDTGLPSYEQYF.